This T cell receptor (beta chain) was profiled in a study of blood T cell repertoires in COVID-19 (dated by TCRdb to 2018 to 2021). In the study overall: The collaborator samples originated in the United States, Italy and Spain and spanned the acute and convalescent phases of COVID-19. The prospective study material was composed of cDNA or gDNA derived from T cells, B-cell-depleted T cells, or PBMCs. The dataset comprised deeply sampled blood TCRbeta repertoires from subjects exposed to, actively infected with, or recovered from COVID-19. The repertoires were made available in a free public database intended to serve as a resource for research on the immune response to SARS-CoV-2. Samples came from the ongoing ImmuneRACE study (first 160 participants) plus 1,254 subjects from 6 global collaborators. The sample metadata nearly always contained a de-identified subject ID, COVID-19 status, age in years and sex. Where available, HLA class I and class II types were taken from metadata supplied by the sample provider and were not determined by assay-based typing.

Paper-wide results and their limitations: Clinical and demographic metadata were provided uncurated, with the amount varying by source and participant.

One collaborating source in Seattle enrolled patients during active infection and followed them longitudinally through the course of disease. Each collaborating institution followed its own protocols to collect whole blood in K2EDTA tubes. Collaborator samples were shipped for TCRbeta analysis as frozen whole blood, isolated PBMCs, or DNA extracted from either sample type. TCRbeta CDR3 regions were amplified from genomic DNA using the immunoSEQ Assay, a bias-controlled multiplex PCR. The original pipeline was this. Nucleated cell counts per sample were estimated from amplification of reference gene primers within the assay. To quantify the absolute abundance of each unique TCRbeta CDR3 rearrangement, sequence reads were collapsed and filtered. For each sample, productive Simpson clonality was calculated as the square root of Simpson's diversity index across productive rearrangements. The table was pulled from immuneACCESS by TCRdb, which kept in-frame rearrangements only. Such tables lose some clones; where checked, under half of the loss comes from unresolved V genes, and the rest has no known cause. The DNA was the basis for D and trimming; V, J and clone size are from that table. The sample table shows roughly 390,000 clones, and more than 70% are seen once. About 10% of the sample belongs to the ten largest clones.

Compared with germline, V lacks 3 bases and J lacks 7 bases; bases without a gene match: 11. Looking up the germline V gene yields CDR1 ENHRY and CDR2 SYGVKD. The CDR3 holds 16 amino acids from the cysteine to the phenylalanine. Just the 48-base CDR3 DNA is kept, in frame starting at base 1. Concerning this clone: It lacks a known antigen. Base qualities are not recorded, but no much larger clone differs from it by a single base.

The V gene is TRBV10-3 and the J gene is TRBJ2-7; a stretch of 11 junction bases matches TRBD1. The origin of this receptor is a woman younger than 45 with COVID-19, enrolled during active disease. The sequenced material came from peripheral blood. The CDR3: CAISDFRGQGAGEQYF. The DNA reads as follows: TGTGCCATCAGTGACTTTAGAGGACAGGGGGCAGGAGAGCAGTACTTC.